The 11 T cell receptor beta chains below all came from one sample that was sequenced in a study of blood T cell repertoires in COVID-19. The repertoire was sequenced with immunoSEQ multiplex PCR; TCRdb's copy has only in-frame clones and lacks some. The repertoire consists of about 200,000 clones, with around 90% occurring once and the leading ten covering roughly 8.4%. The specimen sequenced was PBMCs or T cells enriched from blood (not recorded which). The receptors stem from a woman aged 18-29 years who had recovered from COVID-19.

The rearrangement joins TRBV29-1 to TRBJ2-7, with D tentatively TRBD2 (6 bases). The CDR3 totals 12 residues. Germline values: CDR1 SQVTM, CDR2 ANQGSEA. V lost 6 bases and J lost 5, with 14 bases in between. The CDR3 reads CSVLGGIHEQYF. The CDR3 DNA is TGCAGCGTCCTGGGGGGTATCCACGAGCAGTACTTC.

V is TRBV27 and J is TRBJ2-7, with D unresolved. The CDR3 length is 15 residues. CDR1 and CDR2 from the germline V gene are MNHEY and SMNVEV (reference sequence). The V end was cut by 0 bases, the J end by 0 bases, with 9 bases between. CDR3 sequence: CASSLSPLSSYEQYF. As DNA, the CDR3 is TGTGCCAGCAGTTTATCCCCCTTGAGCTCCTACGAGCAGTACTTC.

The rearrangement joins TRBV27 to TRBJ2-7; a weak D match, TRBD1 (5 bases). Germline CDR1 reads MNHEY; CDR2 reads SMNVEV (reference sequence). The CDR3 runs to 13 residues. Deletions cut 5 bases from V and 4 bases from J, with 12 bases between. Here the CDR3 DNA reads TGTGCCAGCAGTCCTCAGGGAAGGTACGAGCAGTACTTC. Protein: CASSPQGRYEQYF.

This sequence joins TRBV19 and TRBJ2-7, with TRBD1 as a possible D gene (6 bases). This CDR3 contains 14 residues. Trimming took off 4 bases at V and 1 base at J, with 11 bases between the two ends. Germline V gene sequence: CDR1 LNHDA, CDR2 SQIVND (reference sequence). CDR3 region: CASSSTGTSYEQYF. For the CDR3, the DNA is TGTGCCAGTAGTAGCACCGGGACATCCTACGAGCAGTACTTC.

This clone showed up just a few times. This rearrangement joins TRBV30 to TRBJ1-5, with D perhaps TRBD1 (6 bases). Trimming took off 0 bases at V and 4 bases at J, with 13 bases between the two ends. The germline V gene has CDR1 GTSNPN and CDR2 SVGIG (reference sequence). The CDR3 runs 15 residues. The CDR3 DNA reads TGTGCCTGGAGTGTACAGGGAGGGGGTAATCAGCCCCAGCATTTT. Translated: CAWSVQGGGNQPQHF.

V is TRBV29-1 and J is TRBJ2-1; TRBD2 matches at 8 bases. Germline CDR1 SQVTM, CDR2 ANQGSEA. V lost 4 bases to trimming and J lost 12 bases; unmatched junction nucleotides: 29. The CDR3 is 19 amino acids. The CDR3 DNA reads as TGCAGCGTTGGTCCCGGCAGGTGGCGGGGGGCCCTCTACAATGATGGGCAGTTCTTC. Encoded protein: CSVGPGRWRGALYNDGQFF.

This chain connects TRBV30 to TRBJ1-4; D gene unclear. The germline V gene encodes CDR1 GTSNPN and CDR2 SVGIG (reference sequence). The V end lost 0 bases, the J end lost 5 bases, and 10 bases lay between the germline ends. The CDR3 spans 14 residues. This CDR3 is CAWSVPSGNEKLFF. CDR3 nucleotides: TGTGCCTGGAGTGTACCTTCGGGGAATGAAAAACTGTTTTTT.

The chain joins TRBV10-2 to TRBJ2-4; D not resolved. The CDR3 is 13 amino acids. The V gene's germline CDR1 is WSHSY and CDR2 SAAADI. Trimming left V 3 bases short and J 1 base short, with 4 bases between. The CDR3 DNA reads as TGCGCCAGCAGTGAACAGGCCAAAAACATTCAGTACTTC. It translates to CASSEQAKNIQYF.

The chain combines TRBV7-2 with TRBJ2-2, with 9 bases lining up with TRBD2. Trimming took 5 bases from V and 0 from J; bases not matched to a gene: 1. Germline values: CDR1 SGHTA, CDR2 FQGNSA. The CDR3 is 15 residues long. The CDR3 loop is CASSPSGANTGELFF. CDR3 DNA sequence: TGTGCCAGCAGCCCTAGCGGGGCGAACACCGGGGAGCTGTTTTTT.

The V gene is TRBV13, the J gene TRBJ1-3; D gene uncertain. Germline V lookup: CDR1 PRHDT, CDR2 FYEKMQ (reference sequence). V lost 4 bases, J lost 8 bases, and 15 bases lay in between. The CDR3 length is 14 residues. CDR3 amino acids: CASSYRPAGDTIYF. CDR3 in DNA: TGTGCCAGCAGCTACCGCCCGGCCGGGGACACCATATATTTT.

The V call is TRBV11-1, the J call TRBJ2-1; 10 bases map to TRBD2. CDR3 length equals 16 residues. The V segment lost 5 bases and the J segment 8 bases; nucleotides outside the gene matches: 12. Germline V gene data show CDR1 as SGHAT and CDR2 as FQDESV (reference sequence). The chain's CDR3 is CASSPGSSGGWYEQFF. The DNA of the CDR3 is TGTGCCAGCAGCCCGGGGAGTAGCGGGGGGTGGTATGAGCAGTTCTTC.